The rows below give T cell receptor beta chains drawn from one sample of a study of T cell repertoires in cytomegalovirus infection. TCRdb called the reads again in MiXCR, with one record for every CDR3 protein. The sample lists hundreds of thousands of distinct CDR3 sequences, approximately 32% occurring once. Antigens for these TCRs are unknown. The starting material was cultured CD8+ T cells from PBMCs, obtained from culture after CMV antigen stimulation. All receptors come from a human donor in good health (CMV status not recorded). Some clones in this sample may be carry-over from other donors' samples. CDR3s include the opening cysteine and the closing phenylalanine or tryptophan. The D gene is left open where the match is weak. The size of a clone is reported for some rows only, either as once, few or many, or as a class for expanded clones.

d_gene	abundance	j_gene	v_gene	CDR3nt	CDR3aa
-	many	TRBJ2-3	TRBV12-3/TRBV12-4	TGTGCCAGTCTATCTTCAGATACGCAGTATTTT	CASLSSDTQYF
TRBD1	-	TRBJ2-1	TRBV6-5	TGTGCCAGCAGCCTCCGGGACAGGGTCCTTTTTTACAATGAGCAGTTCTTC	CASSLRDRVLFYNEQFF
-	-	TRBJ2-1	TRBV4-1	TGCGCCAGCAGCCAATGGACTCAACCTAATGAGCAGTTCTTC	CASSQWTQPNEQFF
TRBD2	many	TRBJ2-1	TRBV7-2	TGTGCCAGCAGCGACTCCCTCTTGGCGGGGGGGCAAAATGAGCAGTTCTTC	CASSDSLLAGGQNEQFF
-	-	TRBJ2-2	TRBV5-1	TGCGCCAGCAGCTTCGCGGGACAGAAGAACACCGGGGAGCTGTTTTTT	CASSFAGQKNTGELFF
-	many	TRBJ2-3	TRBV12-3/TRBV12-4	TGTGCCAGCAGCTTTAGCGGAAGCACAGATACGCAGTATTTT	CASSFSGSTDTQYF
-	few	TRBJ2-5	TRBV4-1	TGCGCCAGCAGCCAAGGAGACAGTCGGGCGGGAGAGACCCAGTACTTC	CASSQGDSRAGETQYF
TRBD1	few	TRBJ2-5	TRBV2	TGTGCCAGCAGTGTTCCGGGACAGGGTAGAGAAAACCAAGAGACCCAGTACTTC	CASSVPGQGRENQETQYF
TRBD1	many	TRBJ1-1	TRBV19	TGTGCCAGTAGCACAGGGGGCATGAACACTGAAGCTTTCTTT	CASSTGGMNTEAFF
TRBD1	few	TRBJ2-4	TRBV2	TGTGCCAGCAGTGGGACAGGGGGCGAGCCCAAAAACATTCAGTACTTC	CASSGTGGEPKNIQYF
TRBD2	-	TRBJ2-1	TRBV19	TGTGCCAGTAAATTAGCGGGGGATTACAATGAGCAGTTCTTC	CASKLAGDYNEQFF
-	-	TRBJ1-1	TRBV11-3	TGTGCCAGCAGCCGCTGGATGAACACTGAAGCTTTCTTT	CASSRWMNTEAFF
TRBD2	-	TRBJ2-3	TRBV11-2	TGTGCCAGCAGCCCATGGACTAGCGTTAGCACAGATACGCAGTATTTT	CASSPWTSVSTDTQYF
TRBD1	few	TRBJ1-4	TRBV6-5	TGTGCCAGCAGTAGGTCCGGGACAGGGGGTGAAAAACTGTTTTTT	CASSRSGTGGEKLFF
TRBD1	-	TRBJ1-2	TRBV27	TGTGCCAGCAGTTACCGGGACAGGGGCTATGGCTACACCTTC	CASSYRDRGYGYTF
-	-	TRBJ1-5	TRBV27	TGTGTCAGCAGTTTTCGAAGCAATCAGCCCCAGCATTTT	CVSSFRSNQPQHF
-	few	TRBJ2-3	TRBV9	TGTGCCAGCAGCCCCTACGCAGACCTGGATACGCAGTATTTT	CASSPYADLDTQYF
TRBD2	many	TRBJ2-1	TRBV12-3/TRBV12-4	TGTGCCAGCAGTTTTCTCAGCGGGGGAGGTGAGCAGTTCTTC	CASSFLSGGGEQFF
TRBD1	many	TRBJ1-1	TRBV6-6	TGTGCCAGCAGTCCTGACAGGGGATTCACTGAAGCTTTCTTT	CASSPDRGFTEAFF
-	-	TRBJ1-1	TRBV6-5	TGTGCCAGCAGTTACTCTGCAGGGCAATACACTGAAGCTTTCTTT	CASSYSAGQYTEAFF